The rows below give T cell receptor beta chains drawn from one sample of a study of yellow fever vaccine responses in identical twins. Each CDR3 protein gets one entry after TCRdb re-called the RT-PCR reads with MiXCR. The sample lists about 2,500 distinct CDR3 sequences, approximately 80% occurring once. Source: T cells from blood (PBMCs), unsorted or a sorted subset (not recorded which), taken before or after yellow fever vaccination (not recorded which). The receptors were gathered from a woman aged 18-30 years who received the yellow fever vaccine. The CDR3 runs from the conserved cysteine through the conserved F or W. The D gene is left open where the match is weak. Clone size is given for some rows only: seen once, a few or many times, or a class if the clone is expanded.

CDR3 length,D gene,J gene,V gene,clone size,CDR3 DNA,CDR3 protein
14,NA,TRBJ1-1,TRBV3-1,NA,TGTGCCAGCAGACATCCAACATCGAACACTGAAGCTTTCTTT,CASRHPTSNTEAFF
12,NA,TRBJ2-1,TRBV2,NA,TGTGCCAGCAGTGGTGAAGCGGGTGAGCAGTTCTTC,CASSGEAGEQFF
13,NA,TRBJ2-7,TRBV6-1,NA,TGTGCCAGCAAGTTGACAGCACACTACGAGCAGTACTTC,CASKLTAHYEQYF
15,NA,TRBJ1-1,TRBV7-2,NA,TGTGCCAGCTGGAGTTTGGGGGAAAAGAACACTGAAGCTTTCTTT,CASWSLGEKNTEAFF
15,TRBD1,TRBJ2-7,TRBV11-3,NA,TGTGCCAGCAGCAAAGGCCGACAGGGGGTTTACGAGCAGTACTTC,CASSKGRQGVYEQYF
10,NA,TRBJ2-1,TRBV29-1,NA,TGCAGCGTTGGGGCTTATGAGCAGTTCTTC,CSVGAYEQFF
15,TRBD2,TRBJ2-7,TRBV2,NA,TGTGCCAGCAGTGTCAGCGGGGCTGTTTCCTACGAGCAGTACTTC,CASSVSGAVSYEQYF
15,TRBD2,TRBJ2-2,TRBV19,NA,TGTGCCAGTACTCGGACTAGCGGGAACACCGGGGAGCTGTTTTTT,CASTRTSGNTGELFF
13,NA,TRBJ1-1,TRBV18,NA,TGTGCCAGCTCATTAGAAGCGAACACTGAAGCTTTCTTT,CASSLEANTEAFF
18,TRBD2,TRBJ2-1,TRBV15,NA,TGTGCCACCAGCAGAGAGTTGGAGGCGGGAGGGCTCTACAATGAGCAGTTCTTC,CATSRELEAGGLYNEQFF
14,TRBD1,TRBJ2-1,TRBV2,once,TGTGCCAGCAGTGAGGGACAGGGGAGGGGTGAGCAGTTCTTC,CASSEGQGRGEQFF
15,NA,TRBJ2-3,TRBV13,NA,TGTGCCAGCAGCTTGAAACCCCTGGGGGAAGATACGCAGTATTTT,CASSLKPLGEDTQYF
16,TRBD2,TRBJ2-1,TRBV27,NA,TGTGCCAGCAGTTTTAGCGGGAGCGGATCCTACAATGAGCAGTTCTTC,CASSFSGSGSYNEQFF
15,NA,TRBJ2-5,TRBV11-1,NA,TGTGCCAGCAGCCACCCGGGACGGGCGGTCGAGACCCAGTACTTC,CASSHPGRAVETQYF
15,TRBD2,TRBJ2-1,TRBV2,NA,TGTGCCAGCAGTCCCAGCGGGGGGAACAACAATGAGCAGTTCTTC,CASSPSGGNNNEQFF
11,NA,TRBJ2-7,TRBV10-2,NA,TGCGCCAGCAGTGGGGGTGGAGAGCAGTACTTC,CASSGGGEQYF
10,NA,TRBJ2-3,TRBV29-1,NA,TGCAGCGTTCTCTTCGGGGTGCGGTATTTT,CSVLFGVRYF
15,NA,TRBJ2-1,TRBV5-1,NA,TGCGCCAGCAGCTTGACTACCCATTTATCCCTCGAGCAGTTCTTC,CASSLTTHLSLEQFF
14,NA,TRBJ1-5,TRBV19,NA,TGTGCCAGTAGTATTGGGGGGCTAGATCAGCCCCAGCATTTT,CASSIGGLDQPQHF
12,NA,TRBJ2-1,TRBV27,NA,TGTGCCAGCAGTGACCGTCCCAATGAGCAGTTCTTC,CASSDRPNEQFF
13,TRBD2,TRBJ2-3,TRBV13,NA,TGTGCCAGCGAGCGGGATAGCACAGATACGCAGTATTTT,CASERDSTDTQYF
16,TRBD2,TRBJ2-1,TRBV6-1,NA,TGTGCCAGCAGTGAAGGGCCGACTAGCGGGAGCAATGAGCAGTTCTTC,CASSEGPTSGSNEQFF
14,TRBD1,TRBJ2-2,TRBV29-1,NA,TGCAGCTTTCGGACAGGGGGTAGCACCGGGGAGCTGTTTTTT,CSFRTGGSTGELFF
14,NA,TRBJ2-1,TRBV7-7,NA,TGTGCCAGCAGCTTAGCGCTAGGTGACAATGAGCAGTTCTTC,CASSLALGDNEQFF
13,TRBD1,TRBJ1-5,TRBV29-1,few,TGCAGCGTTATCGGGACAGACGATCAGCCCCAGCATTTT,CSVIGTDDQPQHF
15,NA,TRBJ1-1,TRBV28,once,TGTGCCAGCAGCCATGGATCCCGAGGTGACACTGAAGCTTTCTTT,CASSHGSRGDTEAFF
13,NA,TRBJ1-1,TRBV27,NA,TGTGCCAGCAGGTGGACACTGAACACTGAAGCTTTCTTT,CASRWTLNTEAFF
11,NA,TRBJ2-3,TRBV18,NA,TGTGCCAGCTCACCGGGGGATACGCAGTATTTT,CASSPGDTQYF
16,NA,TRBJ2-1,TRBV11-3,NA,TGTGCCAGCAGCCCTAGACGTATGGCGGGGAATAATGAGCAGTTCTTC,CASSPRRMAGNNEQFF
16,NA,TRBJ2-1,TRBV5-1,few,TGCGCCAGCAGCTTGGATGGCGGGAACTCCTACAATGAGCAGTTCTTC,CASSLDGGNSYNEQFF
13,NA,TRBJ2-3,TRBV12-3/TRBV12-4,NA,TGTGCCAGCAGTTTGGAACTAGAGAATACGCAGTATTTT,CASSLELENTQYF
18,TRBD1,TRBJ1-1,TRBV7-6,NA,TGTGCCAGCAGCTTAGGGGTAGGGACAGGGGGCGCGAACACTGAAGCTTTCTTT,CASSLGVGTGGANTEAFF
14,NA,TRBJ2-1,TRBV7-6,NA,TGTGCCAGCAGCCCTAGGGGCTCCTACAATGAGCAGTTCTTC,CASSPRGSYNEQFF
14,NA,TRBJ2-1,TRBV4-1,NA,TGCGCCAGCAGCCAAGACCCTAGTCGCGATGAGCAGTTCTTC,CASSQDPSRDEQFF
11,NA,TRBJ2-7,TRBV11-3,NA,TGTGCCAGCAGCTTACTGAAATTGCAGTACTTC,CASSLLKLQYF
13,NA,TRBJ2-7,TRBV11-1,NA,TGTGCCAGCAGCAGGGACATCTCCTACGAGCAGTACTTC,CASSRDISYEQYF
12,NA,TRBJ1-2,TRBV24-1,NA,TGTGCCACCAGTGTCGAGGGGCGGGGCTACACCTTC,CATSVEGRGYTF
17,TRBD1,TRBJ1-6,TRBV6-5,NA,TGTGCCAGCAGTTCTACCCAATTGCAGGGGGCGGATTCACCCCTCCACTTT,CASSSTQLQGADSPLHF
18,NA,TRBJ2-3,TRBV2,NA,TGTGCCAGCAGTGTGAGGAGTTACGCCAATATGTACACAGATACGCAGTATTTT,CASSVRSYANMYTDTQYF
15,TRBD2,TRBJ2-1,TRBV2,NA,TGTGCCAGCAGTGAAAGGACTAGCGGGACGAATGAGCAGTTCTTC,CASSERTSGTNEQFF
15,NA,TRBJ2-2,TRBV2,once,TGTGCCAGCAGTGAAGAGAAAGTTCTCGGCGGGGAGCTGTTTTTT,CASSEEKVLGGELFF
14,NA,TRBJ1-1,TRBV20-1,NA,TGCAGTGCTAGAGATCCCTGGGCCTCGGCTGAAGCTTTCTTT,CSARDPWASAEAFF
14,NA,TRBJ2-7,TRBV11-3,NA,TGTGCCAGCAGCACGGACGAGGGGCCCTACGAGCAGTACTTC,CASSTDEGPYEQYF
12,NA,TRBJ1-1,TRBV4-1,NA,TGCGCCAGCAGCGGGGGGCGTACTGAAGCTTTCTTT,CASSGGRTEAFF
12,NA,TRBJ1-1,TRBV20-1,once,TGCAGTGCTAGATCAGGTAGTACTGAAGCTTTCTTT,CSARSGSTEAFF
13,NA,TRBJ2-3,TRBV7-9,NA,TGTGCCAGCAGCTTATTCCCTTCAGATACGCAGTATTTT,CASSLFPSDTQYF
11,NA,TRBJ1-2,TRBV18,NA,TGTGCCAGCTCACCCCAATATGGCTACACCTTC,CASSPQYGYTF
14,TRBD2,TRBJ2-1,TRBV4-1,NA,TGCGCCAGCAGCCAAGTAGCGGGAGGGGATGAGCAGTTCTTC,CASSQVAGGDEQFF
15,NA,TRBJ1-2,TRBV5-1,NA,TGCGCCAGCAGCTTGGGGGACCTGGTGGGCTATGGCTACACCTTC,CASSLGDLVGYGYTF
15,NA,TRBJ1-1,TRBV12-3/TRBV12-4,once,TGTGCCAGCGGGCGAGGGAAGGCGATGAACACTGAAGCTTTCTTT,CASGRGKAMNTEAFF
14,NA,TRBJ2-1,TRBV4-1,once,TGCGCCAGCAGCCATACTACACCCTACAATGAGCAGTTCTTC,CASSHTTPYNEQFF
15,TRBD2,TRBJ2-1,TRBV11-3,NA,TGTGCCAGCAGCACACTAGCGGGAGGGGGCAATGAGCAGTTCTTC,CASSTLAGGGNEQFF
12,NA,TRBJ2-1,TRBV24-1,NA,TGTGCCACCAGTGACGACAGGAATGAGCAGTTCTTC,CATSDDRNEQFF